The 24 T cell receptor beta chains below all came from one sample that was sequenced in a study of blood T cell repertoires in COVID-19. The protocol was immunoSEQ multiplex PCR, while the TCRdb copy is restricted to in-frame clones and leaves out a portion. Of tens of thousands of clones listed, 60% to 85% are singletons. The sample comprised peripheral blood. These receptors all stem from a man in his 70s with acute or convalescent COVID-19.

J is TRBJ1-2 and V is TRBV19; TRBD1 matches 10 bases. V shed 6 bases and J 8 bases; nucleotides not matched to a gene: 6. The CDR3 spans 13 residues. The germline V gene has CDR1 LNHDA and CDR2 SQIVND (reference sequence). CDR3 in DNA: TGTGCCAGTAGCCTGACAGGGGGCAAGGGCTACACCTTC. Protein sequence: CASSLTGGKGYTF. Combining the CDR3 with reference TRBV19 and TRBJ1-2 gives the whole variable domain DGGITQSPKYLFRKEGQNVTLSCEQNLNHDAMYWYRQDPGQGLRLIYYSQIVNDFQKGDIAEGYSVSREKKESFPLTVTSAQKNPTAFYLCASSLTGGKGYTFGSGTRLTVV.

The V and J genes are TRBV7-9 and TRBJ1-4, with 9 bases fitting TRBD1. Germline values: CDR1 SEHNR, CDR2 FQNEAQ (reference sequence). CDR3 size: 16 residues. Germline trimming cut 0 bases from V and 11 bases from J; bases unmatched to any gene: 10. The CDR3 region is CASSLASGQGVRKLFF. CDR3 DNA sequence: TGTGCCAGCAGCTTAGCCTCGGGACAGGGAGTTAGGAAACTGTTTTTT. Complete variable domain (other parts from reference TRBV7-9 and TRBJ1-4): DTGVSQNPRHKITKRGQNVTFRCDPISEHNRLYWYRQTLGQGPEFLTYFQNEAQLEKSRLLSDRFSAERPKGSFSTLEIQRTEQGDSAMYLCASSLASGQGVRKLFFGSGTQLSVL.

The CDR3, as DNA: TGTGCCAGCAGTTCGGACAGACAAACTAGCACAGATACGCAGTATTTT. Protein product: CASSSDRQTSTDTQYF. This chain joins TRBV28 and TRBJ2-3; possible D gene TRBD1, 6 bases. This CDR3 region has 16 residues. V lost 4 bases, J lost 0 bases, and 14 bases lay in between. Germline V gives CDR1 MDHEN, CDR2 SYDVKM.

The V call is TRBV7-9, the J call TRBJ1-5, with TRBD1 as a possible D gene (6 bases). CDR3 length equals 18 residues. The V gene lost 0 bases and the J gene lost 7 bases, with 22 bases spanning the gap. Germline CDR1 is SEHNR and CDR2 is FQNEAQ (reference sequence). CDR3 DNA sequence: TGTGCCAGCAGCTTAGCTTCTGCCAAGACAGGTCCGGGGCAGCCCCAGCATTTT. As protein: CASSLASAKTGPGQPQHF. Full variable domain (outside the CDR3, taken from reference TRBV7-9 and TRBJ1-5): DTGVSQNPRHKITKRGQNVTFRCDPISEHNRLYWYRQTLGQGPEFLTYFQNEAQLEKSRLLSDRFSAERPKGSFSTLEIQRTEQGDSAMYLCASSLASAKTGPGQPQHFGDGTRLSIL.

This clone has more than one count but fewer than ten. This rearrangement joins TRBV28 to TRBJ1-2, with D maybe TRBD1 (6 bases). Trimming cost V 6 bases and J 8 bases, with 19 bases left between them. The germline CDR1 and CDR2 sequences are MDHEN and SYDVKM. The CDR3 has 14 residues. CDR3 sequence reads: CASSLWQGTFGYTF. CDR3 DNA sequence: TGTGCCAGCAGCCTATGGCAGGGGACCTTCGGCTACACCTTC.

This clone was seen more than once but under ten times. CDR3 residues: CASSQRTGLRETQYF. CDR3 DNA: TGTGCCAGCAGTCAAAGGACAGGTTTACGGGAGACCCAGTACTTC. This chain links TRBV28 with TRBJ2-5; 7 bases are shared with TRBD1. Germline values: CDR1 MDHEN, CDR2 SYDVKM. V lost 5 bases and J lost 5; bases outside the gene matches: 11. The CDR3 is 15 residues long.

J is TRBJ2-7 and V is TRBV28; 9 bases line up with TRBD2. Germline CDR1 MDHEN, CDR2 SYDVKM. After removal of 3 bases from V and 9 bases from J, the junction contained 12 bases not matched to a gene. This CDR3 contains 15 residues. CDR3 nucleotide sequence: TGTGCCAGCAGTTTTTCGGGTAGCGGGAGTATGGGGCAGTACTTC. Translated, it gives CASSFSGSGSMGQYF.

This clone was detected only a few times. V usage is TRBV27 and J usage is TRBJ2-5, with 8 bases identical to TRBD2. Trimming took 4 bases from V and 4 from J; bases not matched to a gene: 8. Germline V lookup: CDR1 MNHEY, CDR2 SMNVEV (reference sequence). The CDR3 contains 15 residues. CDR3 in amino acids: CASSSAGGATETQYF. The DNA of the CDR3 is TGTGCCAGCAGTTCTGCCGGGGGGGCCACAGAGACCCAGTACTTC.

The chain combines TRBV7-6 with TRBJ2-3; D is uncertain. Per the germline V gene, CDR1 is SGHVS and CDR2 is FNYEAQ. This CDR3 has 12 amino acids. Trimming left V 3 bases short and J 4 bases short, with 5 bases between. The DNA of the CDR3 is TGTGCCAGCAGCTTTACTCCAGATACGCAGTATTTT. Residues: CASSFTPDTQYF.

The chain joins TRBV4-1 to TRBJ1-3; D unresolved. Germline loops: CDR1 MGHRA, CDR2 YSYEKL. This CDR3 comprises 11 residues. V was cut by 2 bases and J by 8 bases, with 4 bases left in between. The CDR3 DNA reads TGCGCCAGCAGCCAACTGTACACCATATATTTT. Protein: CASSQLYTIYF.

The V and J genes are TRBV14 and TRBJ1-3; 7 nucleotides line up with TRBD1. The CDR3 runs to 14 residues. V shed 5 bases, J shed 3 bases, and the junction held 4 bases outside the gene matches. From germline, CDR1 is SGHDN and CDR2 FVKESK. This CDR3 reads CASSTRQGGNTIYF. CDR3 DNA sequence: TGTGCCAGCAGCACCCGACAGGGTGGAAACACCATATATTTT.

V gene TRBV6-1 combines with J gene TRBJ2-1, with 14 bases fitting TRBD2. The trim removed 4 bases at V and 3 bases at J, leaving 5 bases unmatched. The germline gives CDR1 MNHNS, CDR2 SASEGT. The CDR3 sequence is 17 residues long. CDR3 protein: CASSGPGLAGVYNEQFF. The CDR3 DNA is TGTGCCAGCAGTGGACCGGGACTAGCGGGAGTCTACAATGAGCAGTTCTTC.

The gene calls are TRBV13 and TRBJ2-7; 10 bases line up with TRBD1. V shed 2 bases and J 0 bases; nucleotides not matched to a gene: 16. This CDR3 comprises 20 residues. The germline gives CDR1 PRHDT, CDR2 FYEKMQ (reference sequence). As DNA, the CDR3 is TGTGCCAGCAGCTTATTGGGGCCGACAGGGGGCTTGAAGACCTCCTACGAGCAGTACTTC. Its translation: CASSLLGPTGGLKTSYEQYF.

The table lists this clone with a count of one. The chain carries TRBV27 and TRBJ1-5; tentatively, D is TRBD1 (6 bases). This CDR3 contains 14 residues. The germline CDR1 and CDR2 sequences are MNHEY and SMNVEV (reference sequence). V lost 2 bases to trimming and J lost 7 bases, with 12 bases between them. CDR3 sequence reads: CASSLQSQGQPQHF. The CDR3 nucleotides read TGTGCCAGCAGTTTACAGAGCCAGGGGCAGCCCCAGCATTTT.

The chain joins TRBV5-1 to TRBJ1-1; no reliable D call. Germline loops: CDR1 SGHRS, CDR2 YFSETQ. The CDR3 runs to 14 residues. Trimming took 0 bases from V and 1 from J, leaving 7 bases between them. The CDR3 nucleotides are TGCGCCAGCAGCTTGGAACGACAGAACACTGAAGCTTTCTTT. This codes for CASSLERQNTEAFF.

V gene TRBV2 combines with J gene TRBJ1-2, with D possibly being TRBD1 (5 bases). V shed 4 bases and J shed 4 bases, with 10 bases lying between them. CDR3 size: 13 residues. Germline CDR1 reads SNHLY; CDR2 reads FYNNEI. The CDR3 DNA sequence: TGTGCCAGCAGTGGACAGAACAGCTATGGCTACACCTTC. It translates to CASSGQNSYGYTF.

This chain connects TRBV7-8 to TRBJ1-5; D is ambiguous. This CDR3 has 17 amino acids. V lost 2 bases and J lost 0, with 14 bases in between. Germline V gene data show CDR1 as SGHVS and CDR2 as FQNEAQ. The CDR3 loop is CASSLSKGEYSNQPQHF. CDR3 DNA sequence: TGTGCCAGCAGCTTATCCAAGGGAGAATATAGCAATCAGCCCCAGCATTTT.

The chain uses TRBV5-1 and TRBJ1-5; possibly TRBD1 for D (5 bases). The CDR3 has 15 amino acids. The V gene lost 0 bases and the J gene lost 3 bases, with 10 bases spanning the gap. Germline loops: CDR1 SGHRS, CDR2 YFSETQ. The CDR3 DNA reads as TGCGCCAGCAGCTTGGAATCAGGGAACAATCAGCCCCAGCATTTT. This sequence encodes CASSLESGNNQPQHF.

The rearrangement uses TRBV19 and TRBJ1-5, with 10 bases fitting TRBD1. Trimming cost V 2 bases and J 7 bases; bases outside gene matches: 2. CDR3 length: 14 residues. Germline-derived CDR1 and CDR2 are LNHDA and SQIVND (reference sequence). The CDR3 nucleotides read TGTGCCAGTAGTATACCGGGACAGGGGCAGCCCCAGCATTTT. Translating gives CASSIPGQGQPQHF.

This clone has only a few counts. J is TRBJ2-1 and V is TRBV20-1; 10 positions agree with TRBD2. V lost 3 bases, J lost 6 bases, and 8 bases stayed unmatched. This CDR3 is 15 amino acids long. The V gene's germline CDR1 is DFQATT and CDR2 SNEGSKA (reference sequence). The CDR3 DNA sequence: TGCAGTGCTAGTATAGCGGGAGGCCTTCTCAATGAGCAGTTCTTC. Protein sequence: CSASIAGGLLNEQFF.

The rearrangement uses TRBV5-1 and TRBJ1-4, with D uncertain. The CDR3 loop spans 13 amino acids. V gave up 0 bases and J gave up 6 bases, with 6 bases separating them. Per the germline V gene, CDR1 is SGHRS and CDR2 is YFSETQ. The DNA of the CDR3 is TGCGCCAGCAGCTTGGACAGTCATGAAAAACTGTTTTTT. Amino acids: CASSLDSHEKLFF.

The chain carries TRBV11-1 and TRBJ2-3; D gene ambiguous. V lost 3 bases and J 0 bases, leaving 7 bases between the germline ends. There are 14 residues in the CDR3. Per the germline V gene, CDR1 is SGHAT and CDR2 is FQDESV (reference sequence). The CDR3 loop is CASSFAESTDTQYF. The CDR3 region has the DNA TGTGCCAGCAGCTTCGCGGAGAGCACAGATACGCAGTATTTT.

The gene calls are TRBV10-2 and TRBJ2-2; 7 bases align to TRBD1. V shed 1 base, J shed 1 base, and the junction held 0 bases outside the gene matches. This CDR3 has 15 amino acids. CDR1 and CDR2 (germline): WSHSY, SAAADI. CDR3 in amino acids: CASSEWDRNTGELFF. As DNA, the CDR3 is TGCGCCAGCAGTGAGTGGGACAGGAACACCGGGGAGCTGTTTTTT.

The chain has TRBV5-1 and TRBJ2-3; 12 bases fit TRBD2. V shed 0 bases, J shed 5 bases, and the junction held 7 bases outside the gene matches. This CDR3 spans 17 amino acids. Germline assignment: CDR1 SGHRS and CDR2 YFSETQ. This chain's CDR3 is CASSLEGGTSGLDTQYF. For the CDR3, the DNA is TGCGCCAGCAGCTTGGAAGGAGGGACTAGCGGGTTAGATACGCAGTATTTT. The full variable domain, completed using reference TRBV5-1 and TRBJ2-3, is KAGVTQTPRYLIKTRGQQVTLSCSPISGHRSVSWYQQTPGQGLQFLFEYFSETQRNKGNFPGRFSGRQFSNSRSEMNVSTLELGDSALYLCASSLEGGTSGLDTQYFGPGTRLTVL.